The clone carrying this T cell receptor (beta chain) was recorded once. This entry is derived from a study of blood T cell repertoires in COVID-19. Whole-study context: COVID-19 samples, acute and convalescent, were from the United States, Italy and Spain. The cDNA or gDNA used as material had been derived from T cells, B-cell-depleted T cells, or PBMCs.

Patients in Seattle were enrolled during active infection, then followed longitudinally. As originally analysed: It was from reference gene primer amplification that nucleated cell counts were estimated. Profiling relied on immunoSEQ multiplex PCR, and the TCRdb table lists in-frame clones only, not all of them. From that table come the V and J calls and clone size; the DNA was used to work out D and trimming. The profile shows about 100,000 clones, roughly 80% of them singletons. Germline V gene sequence: CDR1 MNHEY, CDR2 SMNVEV (reference sequence). The trim removed 6 bases at V and 8 bases at J, leaving 6 bases unmatched. The CDR3 is 14 residues long.

Sequencing used peripheral blood. The clonotype originates from an elderly man with COVID-19, enrolled during active disease. The chain uses TRBV27 and TRBJ1-6; TRBD1 matches 8 bases. This CDR3 reads CASRRTGRDSPLHF. The CDR3 DNA is TGTGCCAGCAGGAGGACAGGGCGGGATTCACCCCTCCACTTT.